Listed here are 8 T cell receptor beta chains from one sample, sequenced in a study of beta chain features in type 1 diabetes. Study-level points and caveats: Significant though moderate, a shortening of TCRB CDR3s appeared in all four CD4+ subsets of Type 1 diabetes patients.

TCRB transcripts that were expressed got sequenced, as all of the isolated RNA had been reverse transcribed. Using immunoSEQ multiplex PCR, the repertoire was profiled, and TCRdb retains in-frame clones only, with some absent. The table has roughly 260,000 clones, about a tenth seen once. The antigens these receptors bind are not known. The material sequenced was naive CD4+ T cells from blood. The receptors here all came from a young man with type 1 diabetes.

The chain links TRBV2 to TRBJ2-5, with 7 bases fitting TRBD1. J was trimmed by 5 bases and V by 6 bases; bases with no gene match: 6. The CDR3 is 13 residues long. CDR1 SNHLY and CDR2 FYNNEI come from the germline V gene. The CDR3 nucleotides read TGTGCCAGCAGAGGGGGCAATGCGGAGACCCAGTACTTC. This translates into CASRGGNAETQYF.

In its sample, this clone was seen a few times. This rearrangement joins TRBV7-2 to TRBJ2-3, with 10 positions matching TRBD2. CDR1 is SGHTA and CDR2 is FQGNSA in the germline V gene. V lost 5 bases to trimming and J lost 8 bases; unmatched junction nucleotides: 13. This CDR3 has 16 residues. The chain's CDR3 is CASSQRLAGPAATQYF. The CDR3 DNA reads TGTGCCAGCAGCCAGCGACTAGCGGGCCCGGCGGCTACGCAGTATTTT.

V usage is TRBV11-2 and J usage is TRBJ1-2; TRBD1 matches at 7 bases. J lost 2 bases, V lost 5 bases, and 5 bases had no gene match. CDR3 length: 14 amino acids. The germline V gene has CDR1 SGHAT and CDR2 FQNNGV. DNA of the CDR3: TGTGCCAGCAGCCGGGACAGAAAAAACTATGGCTACACCTTC. Its protein product is CASSRDRKNYGYTF.

This chain uses TRBV11-2 with TRBJ1-6; weak D call: TRBD1 (5 bases). The V end was cut by 3 bases, the J end by 10 bases, with 13 bases between. This CDR3 comprises 14 residues. Germline CDR1 SGHAT, CDR2 FQNNGV. Written as DNA, the CDR3 is TGTGCCAGCAGCTTGAATCAGGGAAAGTCACCCCTCCACTTT. Translating it yields CASSLNQGKSPLHF.

A few counts support this clone. The rearrangement joins TRBV7-2 to TRBJ1-2; maybe TRBD1 (5 bases). Trimming cost V 3 bases and J 3 bases, with 14 bases left between them. CDR3 length: 15 residues. Germline CDR1 and CDR2: SGHTA and FQGNSA. The CDR3 here is CASSFGGSGDYGYTF. In nucleotides, the CDR3 is TGTGCCAGCAGCTTTGGGGGGTCAGGAGACTATGGCTACACCTTC.

A few counts support this clone. The chain links TRBV5-1 to TRBJ2-6, with a weak D call TRBD2 (6 bases). Germline V lookup: CDR1 SGHRS, CDR2 YFSETQ. With 4 bases removed from V and 0 bases from J, the gap between germline ends came to 11 bases. This CDR3 contains 16 residues. The CDR3 DNA sequence: TGCGCCAGCAGCACCGGGGGTATCTCTGGGGCCAACGTCCTGACTTTC. The encoded protein is CASSTGGISGANVLTF.

Here the CDR3 DNA reads TGCGCCAGCAGCTACGACCGGGGCCAGTACTTC. Its translation: CASSYDRGQYF. The chain joins TRBV5-1 to TRBJ2-5, with D tentatively TRBD2 (5 bases). Per germline, CDR1 SGHRS and CDR2 YFSETQ. Between the trimmed V and J ends, which lost 3 bases and 10 bases, there was a span of 10 bases. The CDR3 has 11 amino acids.

The J gene is TRBJ2-7, the V gene TRBV7-2, with 7 positions matching TRBD1. J gave up 7 bases and V 5 bases, and 11 bases lay outside the gene matches. Germline CDR1 is SGHTA and CDR2 is FQGNSA. The CDR3 runs to 14 residues. The CDR3 nucleotides are TGTGCCAGCAGCCCCGGGACAGTGCCCGGTGAGCAGTACTTC. Its translation: CASSPGTVPGEQYF.